This TCR beta chain was sequenced for a study of regulatory T cells in long-lasting Graves disease. Libraries of TCR beta came from iRepertoire HTBI primers plus Arm-PCR of CDR3 regions. TCRdb re-analysed the multiplex PCR reads in MiXCR, keeping a single row per CDR3 protein. The profile covers about 430,000 distinct CDR3 sequences, with over 12% appearing a single time and over 7% taken by the ten largest. Stated time point: newly diagnosed GD, antithyroid drugs for less than 3 months. PBMC RNA served as the TCR library source. Notes on the study in general: Those with persistent disease had in common more public clonotypes (2,741) than new patients (approximately 970).

The CDR3 has 15 amino acids. Germline V gene sequence: CDR1 SGHNT, CDR2 YENEEA. Trimming stripped 1 base from V and 7 bases from J, with 11 bases between. On this clonotype itself: Its antigen is as yet unknown.

These data were also reused for a study on T cells in Graves' hyperthyroidism and ophthalmopathy. That work states: Criteria for exclusion of patients were uncontrolled infection, other autoimmune disease, pregnancy or lactation.

Sample: peripheral blood mononuclear cells (PBMCs), taken at new diagnosis, from a patient treated with antithyroid drugs. The chain is built from TRBV11-3 and TRBJ1-6; D is unresolved. This sequence originates from a woman aged 40-49 years with Graves disease. The CDR3: CASSLVPAGNSPLHF. The CDR3 nucleotides are TGTGCCAGCAGCTTAGTTCCAGCGGGGAATTCACCCCTCCACTTT.